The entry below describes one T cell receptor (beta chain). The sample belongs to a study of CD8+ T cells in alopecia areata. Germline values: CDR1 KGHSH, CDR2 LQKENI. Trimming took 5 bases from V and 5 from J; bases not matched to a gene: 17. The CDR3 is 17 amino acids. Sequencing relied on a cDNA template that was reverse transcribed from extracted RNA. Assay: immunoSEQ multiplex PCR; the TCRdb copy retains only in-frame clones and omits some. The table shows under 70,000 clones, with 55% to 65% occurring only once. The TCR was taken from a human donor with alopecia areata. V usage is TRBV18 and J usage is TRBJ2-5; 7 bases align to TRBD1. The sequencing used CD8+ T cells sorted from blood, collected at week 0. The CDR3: CASSTTLGQQAEETQYF. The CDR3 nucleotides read TGTGCCAGCTCAACCACCCTGGGACAGCAAGCGGAGGAGACCCAGTACTTC.